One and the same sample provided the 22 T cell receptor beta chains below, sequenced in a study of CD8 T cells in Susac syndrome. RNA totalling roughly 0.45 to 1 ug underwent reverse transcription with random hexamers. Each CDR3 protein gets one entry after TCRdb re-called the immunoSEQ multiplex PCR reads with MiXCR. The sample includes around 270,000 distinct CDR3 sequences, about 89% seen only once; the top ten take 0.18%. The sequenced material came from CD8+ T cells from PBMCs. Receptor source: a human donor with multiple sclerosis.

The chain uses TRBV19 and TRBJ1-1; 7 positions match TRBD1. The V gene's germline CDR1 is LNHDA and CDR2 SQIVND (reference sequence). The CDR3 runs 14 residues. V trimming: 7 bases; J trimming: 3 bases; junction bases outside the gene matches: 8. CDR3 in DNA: TGTGCCAGTACTTGGACAGGTTTCGACACTGAAGCTTTCTTT. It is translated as CASTWTGFDTEAFF. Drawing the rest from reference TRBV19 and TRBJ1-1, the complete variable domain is DGGITQSPKYLFRKEGQNVTLSCEQNLNHDAMYWYRQDPGQGLRLIYYSQIVNDFQKGDIAEGYSVSREKKESFPLTVTSAQKNPTAFYLCASTWTGFDTEAFFGQGTRLTVV.

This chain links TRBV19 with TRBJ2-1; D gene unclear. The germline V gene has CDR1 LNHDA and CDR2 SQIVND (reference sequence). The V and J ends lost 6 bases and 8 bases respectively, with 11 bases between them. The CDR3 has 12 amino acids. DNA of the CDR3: TGTGCCAGTAGGCGTCAACCACATGAGCAGTTCTTC. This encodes CASRRQPHEQFF.

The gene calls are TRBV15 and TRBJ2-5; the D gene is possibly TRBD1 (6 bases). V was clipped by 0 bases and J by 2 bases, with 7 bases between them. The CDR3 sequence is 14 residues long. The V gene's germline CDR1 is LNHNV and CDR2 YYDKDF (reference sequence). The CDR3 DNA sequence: TGTGCCACCAGCAGAGAAGGGGGACAAGAGACCCAGTACTTC. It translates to CATSREGGQETQYF.

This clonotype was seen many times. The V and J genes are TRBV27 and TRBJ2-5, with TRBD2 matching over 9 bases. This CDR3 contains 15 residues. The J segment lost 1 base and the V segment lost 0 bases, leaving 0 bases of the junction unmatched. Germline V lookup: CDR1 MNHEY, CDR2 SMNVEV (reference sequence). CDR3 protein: CASSLSTSGQETQYF. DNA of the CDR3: TGTGCCAGCAGTTTATCGACTAGCGGCCAAGAGACCCAGTACTTC.

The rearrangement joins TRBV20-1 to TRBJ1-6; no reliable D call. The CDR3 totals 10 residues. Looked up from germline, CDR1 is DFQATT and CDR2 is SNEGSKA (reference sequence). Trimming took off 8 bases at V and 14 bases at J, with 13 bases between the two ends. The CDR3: CSLRAETLHF. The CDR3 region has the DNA TGCAGTTTAAGGGCTGAGACCCTCCACTTT.

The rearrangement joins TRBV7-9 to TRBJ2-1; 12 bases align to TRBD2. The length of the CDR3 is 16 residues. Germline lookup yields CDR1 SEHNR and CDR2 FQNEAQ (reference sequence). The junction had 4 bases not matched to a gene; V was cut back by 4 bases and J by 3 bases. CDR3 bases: TGTGCCAGCAGCTCCCGACTAGCGGGAGACTACAATGAGCAGTTCTTC. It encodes CASSSRLAGDYNEQFF.

The CDR3 DNA is TGTGCCAGCAGTTCAAAGACTAGAACATACACAGATACGCAGTATTTT. This encodes CASSSKTRTYTDTQYF. The V and J genes are TRBV28 and TRBJ2-3, with TRBD2 as a possible D gene (6 bases). CDR3 length equals 16 residues. Trimming took off 4 bases at V and 2 bases at J, with 16 bases between the two ends. The germline gives CDR1 MDHEN, CDR2 SYDVKM.

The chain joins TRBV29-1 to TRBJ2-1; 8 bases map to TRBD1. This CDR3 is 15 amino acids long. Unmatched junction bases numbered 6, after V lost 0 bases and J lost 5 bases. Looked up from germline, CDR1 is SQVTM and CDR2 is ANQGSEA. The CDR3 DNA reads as TGCAGCGTTGAAGATCTCGGACAGGGTAACAATGAGCAGTTCTTC. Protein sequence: CSVEDLGQGNNEQFF.

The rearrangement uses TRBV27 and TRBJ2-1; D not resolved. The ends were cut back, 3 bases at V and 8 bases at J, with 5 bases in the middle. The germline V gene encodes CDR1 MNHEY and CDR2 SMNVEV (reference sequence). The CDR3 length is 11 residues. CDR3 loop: CASSLGYEQFF. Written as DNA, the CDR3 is TGTGCCAGCAGTTTGGGCTATGAGCAGTTCTTC.

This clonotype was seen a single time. CDR3 in DNA: TGTGCCAGCAGAACTGGGACAATGGGGACCCAGTACTTC. This codes for CASRTGTMGTQYF. The chain uses TRBV13 and TRBJ2-5; the D gene is possibly TRBD1 (6 bases). Looked up from germline, CDR1 is PRHDT and CDR2 is FYEKMQ (reference sequence). Trimming cost V 6 bases and J 7 bases, with 15 bases left between them. There are 13 residues in the CDR3. Looking up the rest from reference TRBV13 and TRBJ2-5 gives the full variable domain: AAGVIQSPRHLIKEKRETATLKCYPIPRHDTVYWYQQGPGQDPQFLISFYEKMQSDKGSIPDRFSAQQFSDYHSELNMSSLELGDSALYFCASRTGTMGTQYFGPGTRLLVL.

DNA for the CDR3: TGTGCCAGCAGTTGGCCCGGGACAGAAGAGACCCAGTACTTC. Encoded protein: CASSWPGTEETQYF. The chain joins TRBV28 to TRBJ2-5; 7 bases map to TRBD1. The ends lost 4 bases at V and 3 bases at J; junction bases unmatched: 5. Germline CDR1 reads MDHEN; CDR2 reads SYDVKM. The CDR3 is 14 residues long.

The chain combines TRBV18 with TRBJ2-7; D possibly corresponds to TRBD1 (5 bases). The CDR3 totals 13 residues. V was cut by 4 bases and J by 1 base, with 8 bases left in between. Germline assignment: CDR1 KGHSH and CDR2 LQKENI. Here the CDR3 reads CASSHDSSYEQYF. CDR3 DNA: TGTGCCAGCTCACACGACAGTTCCTACGAGCAGTACTTC.

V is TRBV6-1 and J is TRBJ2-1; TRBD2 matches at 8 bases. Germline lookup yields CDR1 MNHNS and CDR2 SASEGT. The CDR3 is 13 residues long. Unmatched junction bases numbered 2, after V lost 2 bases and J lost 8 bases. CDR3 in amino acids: CASSEWTSHEQFF. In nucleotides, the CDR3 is TGTGCCAGCAGTGAATGGACTAGCCATGAGCAGTTCTTC.

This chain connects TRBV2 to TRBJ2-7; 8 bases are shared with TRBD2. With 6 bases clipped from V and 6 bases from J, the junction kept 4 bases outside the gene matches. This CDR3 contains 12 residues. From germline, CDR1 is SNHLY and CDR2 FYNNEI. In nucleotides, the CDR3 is TGTGCCAGCAGGGGACTAGGCGGCGAGCAGTACTTC. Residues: CASRGLGGEQYF. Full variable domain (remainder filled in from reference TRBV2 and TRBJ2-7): EPEVTQTPSHQVTQMGQEVILRCVPISNHLYFYWYRQILGQKVEFLVSFYNNEISEKSEIFDDQFSVERPDGSNFTLKIRSTKLEDSAMYFCASRGLGGEQYFGPGTRLTVT.

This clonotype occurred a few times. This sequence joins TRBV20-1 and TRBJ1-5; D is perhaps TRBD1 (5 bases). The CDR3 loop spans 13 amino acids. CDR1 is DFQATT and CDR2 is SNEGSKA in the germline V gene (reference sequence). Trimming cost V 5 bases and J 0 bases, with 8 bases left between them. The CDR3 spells CSAQGDSNQPQHF. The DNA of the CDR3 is TGCAGTGCTCAGGGAGATAGCAATCAGCCCCAGCATTTT.

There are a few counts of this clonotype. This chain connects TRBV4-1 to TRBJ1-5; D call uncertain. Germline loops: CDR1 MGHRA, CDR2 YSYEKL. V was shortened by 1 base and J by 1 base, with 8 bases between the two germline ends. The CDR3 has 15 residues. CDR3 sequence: CASSQGAGSNQPQHF. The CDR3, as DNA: TGCGCCAGCAGCCAAGGAGCAGGCAGCAATCAGCCCCAGCATTTT.

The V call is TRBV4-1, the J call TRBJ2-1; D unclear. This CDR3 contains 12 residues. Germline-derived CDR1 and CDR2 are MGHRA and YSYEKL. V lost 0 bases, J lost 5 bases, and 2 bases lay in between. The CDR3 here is CASSQDDNEQFF. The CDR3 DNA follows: TGCGCCAGCAGCCAAGATGACAATGAGCAGTTCTTC.

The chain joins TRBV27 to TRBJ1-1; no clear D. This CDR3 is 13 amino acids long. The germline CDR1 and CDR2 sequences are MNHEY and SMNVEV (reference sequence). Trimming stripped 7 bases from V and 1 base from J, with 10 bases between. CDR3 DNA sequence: TGTGCCAGCACTCGTTTGGGGAACACTGAAGCTTTCTTT. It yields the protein CASTRLGNTEAFF.

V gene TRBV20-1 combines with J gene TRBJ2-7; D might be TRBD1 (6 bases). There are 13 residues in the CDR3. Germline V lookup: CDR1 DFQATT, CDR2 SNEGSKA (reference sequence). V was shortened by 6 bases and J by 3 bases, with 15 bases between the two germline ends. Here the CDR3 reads CSARGHGSYEQYF. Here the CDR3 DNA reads TGCAGTGCCCGGGGACACGGAAGCTACGAGCAGTACTTC.

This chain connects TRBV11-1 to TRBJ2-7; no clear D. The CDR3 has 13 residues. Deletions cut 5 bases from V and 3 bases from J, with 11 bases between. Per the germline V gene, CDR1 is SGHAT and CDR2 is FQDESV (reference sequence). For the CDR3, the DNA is TGTGCCAGCAGCATGGGTTATGGCTACGAGCAGTACTTC. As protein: CASSMGYGYEQYF.

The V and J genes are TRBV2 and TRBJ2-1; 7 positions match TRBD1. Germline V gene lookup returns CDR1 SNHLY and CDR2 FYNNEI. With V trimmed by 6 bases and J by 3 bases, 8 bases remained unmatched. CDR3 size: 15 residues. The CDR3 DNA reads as TGTGCCAGCAGCAGTGGGGCAGGGGGCTACAATGAGCAGTTCTTC. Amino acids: CASSSGAGGYNEQFF. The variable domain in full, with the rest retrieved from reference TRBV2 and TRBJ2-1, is EPEVTQTPSHQVTQMGQEVILRCVPISNHLYFYWYRQILGQKVEFLVSFYNNEISEKSEIFDDQFSVERPDGSNFTLKIRSTKLEDSAMYFCASSSGAGGYNEQFFGPGTRLTVL.

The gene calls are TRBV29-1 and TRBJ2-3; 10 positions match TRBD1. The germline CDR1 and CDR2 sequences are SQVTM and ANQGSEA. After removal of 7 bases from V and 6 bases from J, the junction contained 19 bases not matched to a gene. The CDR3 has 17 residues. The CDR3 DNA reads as TGCAGCGCCATGGGGTTATCCGACAGGGGGCCTTGGGATACGCAGTATTTT. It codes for CSAMGLSDRGPWDTQYF.